Listed below are T cell receptor beta chains from one sample, sequenced in a study of control samples from healthy donors and cancer patients. This table comes from immunoSEQ multiplex PCR, and its TCRdb copy is limited to in-frame clones, with some not included. The table lists fewer than 200,000 clones, about 92% of them singletons, with about 1.4% in the top ten. The sequencing sample was made of blood. All receptors derive from a man aged 25 to 45 in good health. The CDR3 runs from the conserved cysteine through the conserved F or W. Each record gives: V gene, clone size, D gene, J gene, CDR3 DNA, CDR3 protein. The D gene is left open where the match is weak. The size field is filled for only some rows; it gives once, few, many or a size class.

>TRBV6-5|NA|TRBD2|TRBJ2-3
TGTGCCAGCACGAGCGGGATGGGCACAGATACGCAGTATTTT
CASTSGMGTDTQYF
>TRBV7-6|NA|TRBD1|TRBJ2-1
TGTGCCAGCAGTTCCTCCGGGACAGGGGGCCATGAGCAGTTCTTC
CASSSSGTGGHEQFF
>TRBV27|NA|NA|TRBJ1-2
TGTGCCAGCAGGGAGGGAGCGCCCTTCCGTGGCTACACCTTC
CASREGAPFRGYTF
>TRBV6-5|NA|TRBD1|TRBJ1-3
TGTGCCAGCAGTTTAGGAGGGGGCCCTGGAAACACCATATATTTT
CASSLGGGPGNTIYF
>TRBV9|NA|TRBD1|TRBJ2-1
TGTGCCAGCAGCGGATGGGACAGGGGCTCGTATGAGCAGTTCTTC
CASSGWDRGSYEQFF
>TRBV28|NA|NA|TRBJ1-2
TGTGCCAGCAGTGGCGACACCACCGGGGCCTCTCTCTATGGCTACACCTTC
CASSGDTTGASLYGYTF
>TRBV5-8|NA|NA|TRBJ1-1
TGTGCCAGCAGCTTAGGTCTCTTCGGCCTCACTGAAGCTTTCTTT
CASSLGLFGLTEAFF
>TRBV5-6|NA|NA|TRBJ2-5
TGTGCCAGCAGCTTGATGCCGGGACCGGGAGAGACCCAGTACTTC
CASSLMPGPGETQYF
>TRBV7-9|NA|NA|TRBJ2-5
TGTGCCAGCAGCTCACCCGGGGCGAGAGGGGAGACCCAGTACTTC
CASSSPGARGETQYF
>TRBV2|few|TRBD1|TRBJ1-2
TGTGCCGGATACAGGGGGCTGGACTATGGCTACACCTTC
CAGYRGLDYGYTF